Listed here are 25 T cell receptor beta chains from one sample, sequenced in a study of CD8+ T cells in alopecia areata. Sequencing templates came from extracted RNA that was reverse transcribed into cDNA. Sequenced by immunoSEQ multiplex PCR; TCRdb stores in-frame clones only, minus some. The data contain hundreds of thousands of clones, approximately 61% of them singletons. The input for sequencing was CD4+ T cells sorted from blood, taken at week 0. The receptors were sampled from a human donor with alopecia areata.

The chain couples TRBV7-3 to TRBJ2-3; D remains ambiguous. V lost 5 bases and J 5 bases, leaving 11 bases between the germline ends. The CDR3 has 13 amino acids. The germline V gene encodes CDR1 SGHTA and CDR2 FQGTGA. The CDR3 loop reads CASSLTQQDTQYF. The CDR3 nucleotides are TGTGCCAGCAGCCTCACACAGCAAGATACGCAGTATTTT. Full variable domain (remainder filled in from reference TRBV7-3 and TRBJ2-3): GAGVSQTPSNKVTEKGKYVELRCDPISGHTALYWYRQSLGQGPEFLIYFQGTGAADDSGLPNDRFFAVRPEGSVSTLKIQRTERGDSAVYLCASSLTQQDTQYFGPGTRLTVL.

The chain couples TRBV5-6 to TRBJ1-3; D is unclear. CDR1 and CDR2 from the germline V gene are SGHDT and YYEEEE. V was shortened by 2 bases and J by 0 bases, with 15 bases between the two germline ends. CDR3 length: 17 residues. CDR3 sequence (DNA): TGTGCCAGCAGCTTTTCCGGTGTGACTGCCTCTGGAAACACCATATATTTT. Its protein is CASSFSGVTASGNTIYF.

The chain employs TRBV6-5 and TRBJ2-5, with 11 bases aligning to TRBD1. The J segment lost 1 base and the V segment lost 0 bases, leaving 1 base of the junction unmatched. Germline loops: CDR1 MNHEY, CDR2 SVGAGI. The CDR3 contains 16 residues. The CDR3 is CASSYSGTGGQETQYF. The CDR3 DNA reads as TGTGCCAGCAGTTACTCGGGGACAGGGGGCCAAGAGACCCAGTACTTC.

This clone was picked up one time. This rearrangement joins TRBV6-5 to TRBJ2-3; TRBD1 agrees at 9 bases. CDR3 length: 14 residues. Germline V gene data show CDR1 as MNHEY and CDR2 as SVGAGI. Losses at the gene ends were 6 bases for V and 4 bases for J; bases not matched to a gene: 5. This CDR3 is CASRWDREADTQYF. DNA for the CDR3: TGTGCCAGCAGATGGGACAGGGAGGCAGATACGCAGTATTTT.

This clone was recorded many times. The J gene is TRBJ1-5, the V gene TRBV5-5, with TRBD1 matching 7 bases. The trim removed 1 base at V and 4 bases at J, leaving 11 bases unmatched. The CDR3 is 17 amino acids. Germline CDR1 is SGHKS and CDR2 is YYEKEE (reference sequence). CDR3 sequence reads: CASSLFLGTERNQPQHF. The DNA for the CDR3 is TGTGCCAGCAGCTTGTTTTTAGGGACAGAGCGTAATCAGCCCCAGCATTTT.

The V gene is TRBV6-6, the J gene TRBJ2-2; 13 bases are shared with TRBD2. With V trimmed by 5 bases and J by 3 bases, 0 bases remained unmatched. Germline V gives CDR1 MNHNY, CDR2 SVGAGI (reference sequence). The CDR3 is made up of 15 amino acids. CDR3 residues: CASSGLAGDTGELFF. CDR3 bases: TGTGCCAGCAGTGGACTAGCGGGAGACACCGGGGAGCTGTTTTTT.

This chain uses TRBV18 with TRBJ2-5; 8 nucleotides line up with TRBD1. V dropped 3 bases and J dropped 4; count of bases not matched to a gene: 10. CDR1 is KGHSH, CDR2 LQKENI, per germline. CDR3 size: 16 residues. CDR3 sequence: CASSPPLRGRGETQYF. The DNA of the CDR3 is TGTGCCAGCTCACCGCCTCTCAGGGGGCGCGGAGAGACCCAGTACTTC. Using reference TRBV18 and TRBJ2-5 for the parts outside the CDR3, the full variable domain is NAGVMQNPRHLVRRRGQEARLRCSPMKGHSHVYWYRQLPEEGLKFMVYLQKENIIDESGMPKERFSAEFPKEGPSILRIQQVVRGDSAAYFCASSPPLRGRGETQYFGPGTRLLVL.

This clone occurred a few times. The chain recombines TRBV4-1 with TRBJ2-4; D is unclear. The CDR3 totals 15 residues. Per germline, CDR1 MGHRA and CDR2 YSYEKL. Trimming took off 3 bases at V and 1 base at J, with 10 bases between the two ends. Written as DNA, the CDR3 is TGCGCCAGCAGCCAGGTTCTCCAGGCCAAAAACATTCAGTACTTC. This gives the protein CASSQVLQAKNIQYF.

In its sample, this clone was seen a few times. The J gene is TRBJ2-7, the V gene TRBV9, with 10 bases aligning to TRBD2. The CDR3 is made up of 14 amino acids. The germline gives CDR1 SGDLS, CDR2 YYNGEE. The V segment lost 3 bases and the J segment 7 bases; nucleotides outside the gene matches: 7. CDR3 DNA sequence: TGTGCCAGCAGCGCAACTAGCGGGGTATTGGAGCAGTACTTC. Translating it yields CASSATSGVLEQYF.

The CDR3: CASSIGFQETQYF. The CDR3 nucleotides read TGTGCCAGTAGTATCGGTTTCCAAGAGACCCAGTACTTC. The rearrangement uses TRBV19 and TRBJ2-5; D gene unclear. V gave up 3 bases and J gave up 1 base, with 6 bases separating them. The CDR3 extends over 13 amino acids. The germline V gene has CDR1 LNHDA and CDR2 SQIVND (reference sequence).

This rearrangement joins TRBV11-2 to TRBJ1-1, with 7 bases lining up with TRBD1. The CDR3 consists of 14 residues. Germline trimming cut 5 bases from V and 4 bases from J; bases unmatched to any gene: 7. CDR1 and CDR2 from the germline V gene are SGHAT and FQNNGV. CDR3 sequence: CASSQTGRGTEAFF. The CDR3 DNA reads TGTGCCAGCAGCCAGACAGGGCGAGGCACTGAAGCTTTCTTT.

This clone has just one count. J is TRBJ2-7 and V is TRBV30; weak D call: TRBD2 (6 bases). The CDR3 sequence is 13 residues long. V lost 0 bases, J lost 6 bases, and 12 bases lay in between. Germline CDR1 is GTSNPN and CDR2 is SVGIG (reference sequence). CDR3 residues: CAWSVHRRGEQYF. The CDR3 DNA follows: TGTGCCTGGAGTGTACACAGGCGGGGCGAGCAGTACTTC.

This chain links TRBV27 with TRBJ2-1, with TRBD2 matching 12 bases. From germline, CDR1 is MNHEY and CDR2 SMNVEV (reference sequence). The CDR3 sequence is 16 residues long. J was trimmed by 7 bases and V by 6 bases; bases with no gene match: 10. As DNA, the CDR3 is TGTGCCAGCAGGCAATGGCTAGCGGGGGGGCGGAATGAGCAGTTCTTC. Translation gives CASRQWLAGGRNEQFF.

This clone was found once. This chain links TRBV30 with TRBJ1-4; D is possibly TRBD1 (6 bases). This CDR3 has 17 residues. V was cut by 2 bases and J by 0 bases, with 16 bases left in between. Germline V lookup: CDR1 GTSNPN, CDR2 SVGIG (reference sequence). This chain's CDR3 is CAWSSGVGGATNEKLFF. CDR3 in DNA: TGTGCCTGGAGTTCCGGAGTGGGGGGCGCAACTAATGAAAAACTGTTTTTT.

This rearrangement joins TRBV11-2 to TRBJ2-7; no definite D call. The CDR3 runs 12 residues. Germline V lookup: CDR1 SGHAT, CDR2 FQNNGV. Trimming cost V 3 bases and J 3 bases, with 6 bases left between them. In DNA, the CDR3 is TGTGCCAGCAGCTTTAAAGGCTACGAGCAGTACTTC. Translating gives CASSFKGYEQYF.

The rearrangement joins TRBV7-2 to TRBJ1-5; D gene uncertain. V was trimmed by 5 bases and J by 2 bases, leaving 13 bases between them. Germline CDR1 reads SGHTA; CDR2 reads FQGNSA. This CDR3 spans 15 amino acids. CDR3 sequence (DNA): TGTGCCAGCAGCCAAGGCCCGGAGGGCAATCAGCCCCAGCATTTT. Amino acid sequence: CASSQGPEGNQPQHF.

This chain joins TRBV29-1 and TRBJ1-2; 7 bases are a match to TRBD1. The CDR3 spans 14 residues. V gave up 6 bases and J gave up 1 base; unmatched junction bases: 8. CDR1 is SQVTM and CDR2 is ANQGSEA in the germline V gene. The CDR3 bases are TGCAGCGTCTTCGACAGGGCCCTTAACTATGGCTACACCTTC. The encoded protein is CSVFDRALNYGYTF.

The rearrangement links TRBV29-1 to TRBJ2-7; D is possibly TRBD2 (5 bases). This CDR3 is built from 13 residues. V lost 5 bases to trimming and J lost 9 bases, with 20 bases between them. The germline V gene has CDR1 SQVTM and CDR2 ANQGSEA. The CDR3 DNA follows: TGCAGCGTTAGTCGTGATGGAGCCAGCGGGCAGTACTTC. Protein: CSVSRDGASGQYF.

This chain links TRBV30 with TRBJ2-1; 9 positions agree with TRBD2. The CDR3 has 16 amino acids. Trimming cost V 1 base and J 4 bases; bases outside gene matches: 8. The V gene's germline CDR1 is GTSNPN and CDR2 SVGIG (reference sequence). This CDR3 is CAWSGLTSGTYNEQFF. CDR3 DNA: TGTGCCTGGAGTGGCCTGACTAGCGGCACATACAATGAGCAGTTCTTC.

V is TRBV7-3 and J is TRBJ2-1; 8 nucleotides line up with TRBD2. This CDR3 contains 15 residues. V was clipped by 4 bases and J by 4 bases; unmatched bases: 6. Germline-derived CDR1 and CDR2 are SGHTA and FQGTGA. Written as DNA, the CDR3 is TGTGCCAGCAGCTCTGCGGGGGGCTCTTACAATGAGCAGTTCTTC. Its translation is CASSSAGGSYNEQFF. The full variable domain, in which reference TRBV7-3 and TRBJ2-1 provide the parts outside the CDR3, is GAGVSQTPSNKVTEKGKYVELRCDPISGHTALYWYRQSLGQGPEFLIYFQGTGAADDSGLPNDRFFAVRPEGSVSTLKIQRTERGDSAVYLCASSSAGGSYNEQFFGPGTRLTVL.

J is TRBJ2-7 and V is TRBV7-3; perhaps TRBD1 as D (5 bases). Deletions cut 2 bases from V and 0 bases from J, with 5 bases between. Looked up from germline, CDR1 is SGHTA and CDR2 is FQGTGA. CDR3 size: 13 residues. Written as DNA, the CDR3 is TGTGCCAGCAGCTTAGGACACTCCTACGAGCAGTACTTC. As protein: CASSLGHSYEQYF.

This clone was observed a handful of times. The chain is built from TRBV5-1 and TRBJ1-1; no firm D call. The CDR3 length is 13 residues. Per germline, CDR1 SGHRS and CDR2 YFSETQ. The V and J ends lost 3 bases and 10 bases respectively, with 16 bases between them. CDR3 residues: CASSSGGSQRAFF. DNA of the CDR3: TGCGCCAGCAGCTCAGGTGGGAGCCAAAGAGCTTTCTTT.

The chain recombines TRBV27 with TRBJ2-4, with D tentatively TRBD1 or TRBD2 (5 bases each). V was pared by 5 bases and J by 2 bases, with 16 bases between. CDR3 length: 16 residues. From germline, CDR1 is MNHEY and CDR2 SMNVEV (reference sequence). The CDR3 protein is CASSLNIGGSKNIQYF. CDR3 sequence (DNA): TGTGCCAGCAGTCTCAACATTGGGGGTTCCAAAAACATTCAGTACTTC.

This clone appeared many times. V usage is TRBV7-9 and J usage is TRBJ1-1; perhaps TRBD1 as D (6 bases). Per germline, CDR1 SEHNR and CDR2 FQNEAQ (reference sequence). The CDR3 is made up of 16 amino acids. Trimming removed 5 bases at V and 1 base at J, with 17 bases between. Here the CDR3 reads CASSRGGGAKNTEAFF. CDR3 DNA: TGTGCCAGCAGCCGCGGAGGGGGAGCTAAGAACACTGAAGCTTTCTTT.

The V call is TRBV9, the J call TRBJ1-1; the D is unclear. V lost 0 bases and J lost 8, with 11 bases in between. The germline CDR1 and CDR2 sequences are SGDLS and YYNGEE. CDR3 length: 13 amino acids. The CDR3 spells CASSVDLEREAFF. The CDR3 DNA reads TGTGCCAGCAGCGTAGACTTGGAAAGGGAAGCTTTCTTT.